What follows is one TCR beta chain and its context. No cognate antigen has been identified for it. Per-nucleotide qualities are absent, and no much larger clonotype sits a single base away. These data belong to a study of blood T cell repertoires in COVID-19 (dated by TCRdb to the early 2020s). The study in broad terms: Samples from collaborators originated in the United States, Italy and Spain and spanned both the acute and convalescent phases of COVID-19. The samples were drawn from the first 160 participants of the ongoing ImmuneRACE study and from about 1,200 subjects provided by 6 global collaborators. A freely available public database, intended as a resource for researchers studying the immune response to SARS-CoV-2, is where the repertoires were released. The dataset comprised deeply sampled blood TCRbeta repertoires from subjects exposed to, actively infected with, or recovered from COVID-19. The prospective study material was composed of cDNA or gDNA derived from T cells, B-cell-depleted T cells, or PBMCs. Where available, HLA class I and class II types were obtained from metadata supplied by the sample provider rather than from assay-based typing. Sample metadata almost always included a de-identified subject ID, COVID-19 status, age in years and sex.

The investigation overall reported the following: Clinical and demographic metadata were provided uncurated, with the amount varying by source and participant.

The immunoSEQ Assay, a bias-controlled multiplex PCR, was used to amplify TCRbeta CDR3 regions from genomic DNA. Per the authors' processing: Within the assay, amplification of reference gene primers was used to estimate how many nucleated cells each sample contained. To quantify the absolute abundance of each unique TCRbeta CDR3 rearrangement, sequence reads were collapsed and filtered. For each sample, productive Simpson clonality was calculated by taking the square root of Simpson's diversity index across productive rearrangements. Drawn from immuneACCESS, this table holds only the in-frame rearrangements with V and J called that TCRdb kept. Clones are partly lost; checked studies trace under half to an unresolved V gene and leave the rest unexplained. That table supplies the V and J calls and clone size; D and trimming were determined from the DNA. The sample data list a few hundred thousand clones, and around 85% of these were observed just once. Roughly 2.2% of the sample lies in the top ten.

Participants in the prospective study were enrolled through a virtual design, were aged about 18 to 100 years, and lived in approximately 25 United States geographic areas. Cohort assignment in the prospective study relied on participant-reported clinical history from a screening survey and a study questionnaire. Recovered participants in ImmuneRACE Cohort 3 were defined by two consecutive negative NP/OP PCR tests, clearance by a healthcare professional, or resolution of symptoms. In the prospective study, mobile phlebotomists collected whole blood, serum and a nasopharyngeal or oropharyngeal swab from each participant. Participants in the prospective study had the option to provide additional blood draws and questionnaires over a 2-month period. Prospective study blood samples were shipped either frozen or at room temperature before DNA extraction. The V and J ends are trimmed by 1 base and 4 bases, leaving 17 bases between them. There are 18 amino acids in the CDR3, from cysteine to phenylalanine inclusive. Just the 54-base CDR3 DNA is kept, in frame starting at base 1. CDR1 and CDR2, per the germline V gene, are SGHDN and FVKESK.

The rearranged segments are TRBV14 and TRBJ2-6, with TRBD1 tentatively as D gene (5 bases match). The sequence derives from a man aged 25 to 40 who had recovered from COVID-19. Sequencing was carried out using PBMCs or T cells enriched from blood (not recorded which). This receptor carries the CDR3 CASSQGPRASGGANVLTF. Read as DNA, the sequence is TGTGCCAGCAGCCAAGGCCCCAGGGCCAGTGGGGGGGCCAACGTCCTGACTTTC.